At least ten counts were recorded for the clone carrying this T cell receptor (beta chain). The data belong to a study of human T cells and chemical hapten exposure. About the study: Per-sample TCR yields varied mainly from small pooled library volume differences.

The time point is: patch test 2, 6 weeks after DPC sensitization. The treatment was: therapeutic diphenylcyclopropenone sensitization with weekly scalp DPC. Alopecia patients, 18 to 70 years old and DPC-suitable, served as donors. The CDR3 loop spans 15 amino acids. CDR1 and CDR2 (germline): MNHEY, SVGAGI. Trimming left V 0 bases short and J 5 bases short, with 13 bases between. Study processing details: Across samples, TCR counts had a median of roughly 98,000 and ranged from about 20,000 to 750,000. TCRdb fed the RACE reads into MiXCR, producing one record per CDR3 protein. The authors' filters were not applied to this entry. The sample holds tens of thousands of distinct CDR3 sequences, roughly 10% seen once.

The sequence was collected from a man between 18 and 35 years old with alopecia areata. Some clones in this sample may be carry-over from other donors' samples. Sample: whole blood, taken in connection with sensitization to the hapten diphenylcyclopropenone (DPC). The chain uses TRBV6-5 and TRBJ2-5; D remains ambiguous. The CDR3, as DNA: TGTGCCAGCAGTTACTCCACCGACCCATGGGAGACCCAGTACTTC. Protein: CASSYSTDPWETQYF.